The rows below give T cell receptor beta chains drawn from one sample of a study of blood T cell repertoires in COVID-19. Here immunoSEQ multiplex PCR was the method, and the copy in TCRdb shows in-frame clones only, minus some. The sample has 75,000 to 90,000 clones, about 84% seen once. Sequencing was carried out using peripheral blood. The receptors were gathered from a man aged 45-65 years with active COVID-19. Both conserved end residues are part of each CDR3. D genes are given only for firm matches. Clone size appears in some rows only: once, few, many, or a class for an expanded clone.

d_gene: TRBD2; abundance: NA; j_gene: TRBJ2-1; v_gene: TRBV11-2; CDR3nt: TGTGCCAGCAGTCCTCGTCTAGCGGGGATCTACAATGAGCAGTTCTTC; CDR3aa: CASSPRLAGIYNEQFF
d_gene: NA; abundance: NA; j_gene: TRBJ2-7; v_gene: TRBV19; CDR3nt: TGTGCCAGTAGTATTGTATTAGGTCGGGACGAGCAGTACTTC; CDR3aa: CASSIVLGRDEQYF
d_gene: TRBD1; abundance: many; j_gene: TRBJ1-5; v_gene: TRBV2; CDR3nt: TGTGCCAGCGCGGAGGGACAGGGTTTTCAGCCCCAGCATTTT; CDR3aa: CASAEGQGFQPQHF
d_gene: TRBD1; abundance: NA; j_gene: TRBJ1-1; v_gene: TRBV5-1; CDR3nt: TGCGCCAGCAGCTTGGGGGAACAGGGGCAACGTGAAGCTTTCTTT; CDR3aa: CASSLGEQGQREAFF
d_gene: TRBD2; abundance: few; j_gene: TRBJ2-1; v_gene: TRBV28; CDR3nt: TGTGCCAGCTGTCCACTCCCCGGGAGGGGGAAGGGGAATGAGCAGTTCTTC; CDR3aa: CASCPLPGRGKGNEQFF
d_gene: NA; abundance: NA; j_gene: TRBJ2-7; v_gene: TRBV6-5; CDR3nt: TGTGCCAGCAGTAGGAGCGCCTACGAGCAGTACTTC; CDR3aa: CASSRSAYEQYF
d_gene: NA; abundance: NA; j_gene: TRBJ1-4; v_gene: TRBV5-5; CDR3nt: TGTGCCAGCAGCTTGGGACTATTAACTAATGAAAAACTGTTTTTT; CDR3aa: CASSLGLLTNEKLFF
d_gene: TRBD2; abundance: once; j_gene: TRBJ2-2; v_gene: TRBV25-1; CDR3nt: TGTGCCAGCATGCAAAGGGGGACTAGTAACACCGGGGAGCTGTTTTTT; CDR3aa: CASMQRGTSNTGELFF
d_gene: NA; abundance: once; j_gene: TRBJ1-3; v_gene: TRBV19; CDR3nt: TGTGCCAGTAGTATGCAGGTGCAGTCTGGAAACACCATATATTTT; CDR3aa: CASSMQVQSGNTIYF
d_gene: TRBD1; abundance: once; j_gene: TRBJ2-1; v_gene: TRBV5-1; CDR3nt: TGCGCCAGCAGCTTGGGAGGGACAGGGAGCGGCAATGAGCAGTTCTTC; CDR3aa: CASSLGGTGSGNEQFF
d_gene: TRBD1; abundance: NA; j_gene: TRBJ1-2; v_gene: TRBV10-3; CDR3nt: TGTGCCATCAGGGATCCAGGGGGCGACTATGGCTACACCTTC; CDR3aa: CAIRDPGGDYGYTF
d_gene: NA; abundance: NA; j_gene: TRBJ2-1; v_gene: TRBV5-5; CDR3nt: TGTGCCAGCAGCTTGGAGCTAGCGACAAGGAGGGATGAGCAGTTCTTC; CDR3aa: CASSLELATRRDEQFF
d_gene: TRBD1; abundance: NA; j_gene: TRBJ1-6; v_gene: TRBV30; CDR3nt: TGTGCCTGGGCGAGGACAGGGGGGAATTCACCCCTCCACTTT; CDR3aa: CAWARTGGNSPLHF
d_gene: TRBD2; abundance: NA; j_gene: TRBJ2-1; v_gene: TRBV6-5; CDR3nt: TGTGCCAGCAGCGGGAGGAACAATGAGCAGTTCTTC; CDR3aa: CASSGRNNEQFF
d_gene: TRBD2; abundance: NA; j_gene: TRBJ2-1; v_gene: TRBV4-3; CDR3nt: TGCGCCAGCAGCCAAGATATGACGGGAGGGCCCTACAATGAGCAGTTCTTC; CDR3aa: CASSQDMTGGPYNEQFF
d_gene: TRBD2; abundance: NA; j_gene: TRBJ2-7; v_gene: TRBV7-2; CDR3nt: TGTGCCAGCAGCTTCCGGGGGGGAGGGACCTACGAGCAGTACTTC; CDR3aa: CASSFRGGGTYEQYF
d_gene: TRBD1; abundance: NA; j_gene: TRBJ1-1; v_gene: TRBV11-2; CDR3nt: TGTGCCAGCAGCCAGACAGGGACGAACACTGAAGCTTTCTTT; CDR3aa: CASSQTGTNTEAFF
d_gene: NA; abundance: NA; j_gene: TRBJ1-2; v_gene: TRBV19; CDR3nt: TGTGCCAGTAGTATGCTGCTCGACAGCATTTATGGCTACACCTTC; CDR3aa: CASSMLLDSIYGYTF
d_gene: NA; abundance: NA; j_gene: TRBJ1-5; v_gene: TRBV19; CDR3nt: TGTGCCAGTAGTGTCCTCGGGGACTATAGCAATCAGCCCCAGCATTTT; CDR3aa: CASSVLGDYSNQPQHF
d_gene: TRBD1; abundance: NA; j_gene: TRBJ1-2; v_gene: TRBV3-1/TRBV3-2; CDR3nt: TGTGCCAGCAGTCTGGGACAGGTCTCAGGACGCTACACCTTC; CDR3aa: CASSLGQVSGRYTF
d_gene: NA; abundance: NA; j_gene: TRBJ2-2; v_gene: TRBV11-3; CDR3nt: TGTGCCAGCAGCGCACAACAGGGCGGCGGGGAGCTGTTTTTT; CDR3aa: CASSAQQGGGELFF
d_gene: NA; abundance: NA; j_gene: TRBJ1-1; v_gene: TRBV5-6; CDR3nt: TGTGCCAGCAGCGATTCGGGACTCCTGAACACTGAAGCTTTCTTT; CDR3aa: CASSDSGLLNTEAFF
d_gene: NA; abundance: NA; j_gene: TRBJ1-3; v_gene: TRBV28; CDR3nt: TGTGCCAGCAGTTTAGGTCCAGGGGATTCAGGAAACACCATATATTTT; CDR3aa: CASSLGPGDSGNTIYF
d_gene: NA; abundance: NA; j_gene: TRBJ1-1; v_gene: TRBV7-2; CDR3nt: TGTGCCAGCAGCTTAGATAGCAAGCCGAACACTGAAGCTTTCTTT; CDR3aa: CASSLDSKPNTEAFF
d_gene: NA; abundance: once; j_gene: TRBJ1-2; v_gene: TRBV29-1; CDR3nt: TGCAGCGTTGAGGGAGGATCAAACTATGGCTACACCTTC; CDR3aa: CSVEGGSNYGYTF
d_gene: TRBD2; abundance: NA; j_gene: TRBJ2-7; v_gene: TRBV3-1/TRBV3-2; CDR3nt: TGTGCCAGCTCTCGCATAGCGGGTATCTCCTACGAGCAGTACTTC; CDR3aa: CASSRIAGISYEQYF
d_gene: TRBD1; abundance: NA; j_gene: TRBJ2-5; v_gene: TRBV5-4; CDR3nt: TGTGCCAGCAGCGTACAGGGGGGATGGCAAGAGACCCAGTACTTC; CDR3aa: CASSVQGGWQETQYF
d_gene: NA; abundance: NA; j_gene: TRBJ2-3; v_gene: TRBV28; CDR3nt: TGTGCCAGCAGTTCACGAGGTGGCACAGATACGCAGTATTTT; CDR3aa: CASSSRGGTDTQYF
d_gene: NA; abundance: NA; j_gene: TRBJ2-1; v_gene: TRBV7-9; CDR3nt: TGTGCCAGCAGCTTAGCGGAGAGCTCCTACAATGAGCAGTTCTTC; CDR3aa: CASSLAESSYNEQFF
d_gene: NA; abundance: once; j_gene: TRBJ1-1; v_gene: TRBV6-5; CDR3nt: TGTGCCAGCAGTTCTCGGACGGGGGGTGAAGCTTTCTTT; CDR3aa: CASSSRTGGEAFF
d_gene: NA; abundance: NA; j_gene: TRBJ1-2; v_gene: TRBV6-5; CDR3nt: TGTGCCAGCATCCGAGGCCACCTTCGCTACACCTTC; CDR3aa: CASIRGHLRYTF
d_gene: NA; abundance: NA; j_gene: TRBJ1-1; v_gene: TRBV6-2/TRBV6-3; CDR3nt: TGTGCCAGCAGTTTCCCCCCAACTCGGGGTGAAGCTTTCTTT; CDR3aa: CASSFPPTRGEAFF
d_gene: NA; abundance: NA; j_gene: TRBJ1-2; v_gene: TRBV9; CDR3nt: TGTGCCAGCAGCGTCACCTTGGCAGGCCGAGTGGATGGCTACACCTTC; CDR3aa: CASSVTLAGRVDGYTF
d_gene: TRBD2; abundance: NA; j_gene: TRBJ2-7; v_gene: TRBV10-3; CDR3nt: TGTGCCATCAGTGAGTCGACTAGCGGACGGGTCGAGCAGTACTTC; CDR3aa: CAISESTSGRVEQYF
d_gene: TRBD2; abundance: NA; j_gene: TRBJ2-3; v_gene: TRBV18; CDR3nt: TGTGCCAGCTCACCAATAGCGGGTAGTCTCACAGATACGCAGTATTTT; CDR3aa: CASSPIAGSLTDTQYF
d_gene: TRBD1; abundance: NA; j_gene: TRBJ2-1; v_gene: TRBV29-1; CDR3nt: TGCAGCGTTGCGGGGACAGGGTACTCCTACAATGAGCAGTTCTTC; CDR3aa: CSVAGTGYSYNEQFF
d_gene: NA; abundance: NA; j_gene: TRBJ2-7; v_gene: TRBV7-2; CDR3nt: TGTGCCAGCAGCTTAGAGGCCAGGCCGGCCTCCTACGAGCAGTACTTC; CDR3aa: CASSLEARPASYEQYF
d_gene: NA; abundance: NA; j_gene: TRBJ1-4; v_gene: TRBV9; CDR3nt: TGTGCCAGCAGCTCAGGGAATGAAAAACTGTTTTTT; CDR3aa: CASSSGNEKLFF
d_gene: NA; abundance: NA; j_gene: TRBJ2-1; v_gene: TRBV28; CDR3nt: TGTGCCAGCAGTTTATCTAGGGACATCCTGTTCTTC; CDR3aa: CASSLSRDILFF
d_gene: TRBD1; abundance: few; j_gene: TRBJ1-6; v_gene: TRBV6-5; CDR3nt: TGTGCCAGCAGATTGACAGGGCAAAATTCACCCCTCCACTTT; CDR3aa: CASRLTGQNSPLHF
d_gene: NA; abundance: NA; j_gene: TRBJ2-1; v_gene: TRBV13; CDR3nt: TGTGCCAGCAGCAGGCCCCCGGGCAGGGTAGATAATGAGCAGTTCTTC; CDR3aa: CASSRPPGRVDNEQFF
d_gene: NA; abundance: NA; j_gene: TRBJ1-2; v_gene: TRBV28; CDR3nt: TGTGCCAGCAGGCACACAGGGATCGGCTACACCTTC; CDR3aa: CASRHTGIGYTF
d_gene: TRBD1; abundance: NA; j_gene: TRBJ2-4; v_gene: TRBV18; CDR3nt: TGTGCCAGCTCACCTGGGACAGGGAAAAACATTCAGTACTTC; CDR3aa: CASSPGTGKNIQYF
d_gene: NA; abundance: NA; j_gene: TRBJ2-1; v_gene: TRBV7-3; CDR3nt: TGTGCCAGCAGCTTAAGTTTTCGAGGCAATGAGCAGTTCTTC; CDR3aa: CASSLSFRGNEQFF